This entry concerns a single TCR beta chain. What it binds is not known. Here immunoSEQ multiplex PCR was the method, and the copy in TCRdb shows in-frame clones only, minus some. The sample lists tens of thousands of clones; around 80% were seen once. The data are from a study of pediatric ulcerative colitis. Findings of the study overall: Ulcerative colitis patients shared more blood-rectal clones than controls.

This CDR3 is 15 amino acids long. Germline lookup yields CDR1 SEHNR and CDR2 FQNEAQ (reference sequence). V was pared by 5 bases and J by 3 bases, with 6 bases of the junction left unmatched. Sequenced sample: blood. The rearrangement joins TRBV7-9 to TRBJ1-2; the match to TRBD1 covers 10 bases. The TCR comes from a boy between 10 and 17 years old with moderate ulcerative colitis. In DNA, the CDR3 is TGTGCCAGCAGCCCGACAGGGACAGGGGACTATGGCTACACCTTC. This gives the protein CASSPTGTGDYGYTF.